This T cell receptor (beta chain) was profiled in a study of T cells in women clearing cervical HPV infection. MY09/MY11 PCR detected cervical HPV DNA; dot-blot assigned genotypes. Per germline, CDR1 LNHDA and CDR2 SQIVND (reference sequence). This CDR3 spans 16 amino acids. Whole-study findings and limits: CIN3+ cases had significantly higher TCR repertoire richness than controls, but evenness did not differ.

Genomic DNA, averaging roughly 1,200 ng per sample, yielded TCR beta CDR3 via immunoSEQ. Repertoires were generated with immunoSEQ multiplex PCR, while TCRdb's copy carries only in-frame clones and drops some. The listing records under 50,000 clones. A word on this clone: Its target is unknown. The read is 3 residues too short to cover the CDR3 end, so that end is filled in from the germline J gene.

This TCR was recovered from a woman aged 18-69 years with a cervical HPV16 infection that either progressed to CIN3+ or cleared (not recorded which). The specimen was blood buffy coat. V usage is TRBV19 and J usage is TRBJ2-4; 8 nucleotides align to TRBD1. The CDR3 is CASSINRGAINYGQYF. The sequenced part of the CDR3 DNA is TGTGCCAGTAGTATCAACAGGGGGGCCATAAACTATGGT.